A selection of T cell receptor beta chains follows, all from one sample in a study of T cells in Graves' hyperthyroidism and ophthalmopathy. TCRdb fed the multiplex PCR reads into MiXCR, producing one record per CDR3 protein. Among 500,000 to 750,000 distinct CDR3 sequences, 15% to 17% were seen once, and the ten largest hold around 6.6%. Sequencing was performed on blood. These receptors all come from a woman aged 30 to 39 with Graves' hyperthyroidism. Both conserved end residues are part of each CDR3. Fields, in order: V gene, J gene, CDR3 protein.

>TRBV27|TRBJ2-3
CASSSGQDRAVCYF
>TRBV5-1|TRBJ2-7
CASSLALAGVSEQYF
>TRBV20-1|TRBJ2-7
CSAGILATNSYEQYF
>TRBV20-1|TRBJ2-7
CSATGLPYEQYF
>TRBV18|TRBJ2-7
CASSPVGTGGYEQYF
>TRBV7-2|TRBJ2-3
CASSPRGTRAPDTQYF
>TRBV12-3/TRBV12-4|TRBJ2-2
CASSSKVLAGGTNTGELFF
>TRBV7-2|TRBJ2-2
CASSLASASGIGELFF
>TRBV20-1|TRBJ2-1
CSARTPGAVTGNEQFF
>TRBV5-1|TRBJ1-1
CASSFGQGDMNTEAFF
>TRBV5-1|TRBJ2-1
CASSPGGSGYNNEQFF
>TRBV14|TRBJ1-6
CASRGTLGNSPLHF
>TRBV12-3/TRBV12-4|TRBJ2-1
CASSLNRVEQFF
>TRBV7-9|TRBJ2-5
CASSLATGSQYF
>TRBV20-1|TRBJ2-1
CSASSQFGGYNEQFF
>TRBV6-1|TRBJ2-7
CASRSTGTSGYEQYF
>TRBV6-1|TRBJ1-1
CANGQLNTEAFF
>TRBV24-1|TRBJ2-5
CATSDSRGPETQYF
>TRBV15|TRBJ2-1
CATDRLALGQGNYNEQFF
>TRBV5-4|TRBJ1-2
CASRSHWTILSGYTF
>TRBV29-1|TRBJ2-1
CSVEGGFSYNEQLF
>TRBV10-3|TRBJ1-1
CAISGRSTEAFF
>TRBV24-1|TRBJ2-7
CATSDLVGQGASYEQYF
>TRBV2|TRBJ1-2
CASSEVSRWNGYTF
>TRBV7-2|TRBJ2-5
CASSLGGGQETQYF
>TRBV6-5|TRBJ1-5
CASSYLFQPQHF
>TRBV14|TRBJ2-1
CASSRDVKGLAEYNEQFF
>TRBV7-2|TRBJ2-3
CASSLAPGRIDTQYF
>TRBV27|TRBJ2-2
CASSLSARPGGAGELFF
>TRBV2|TRBJ2-5
CASSLWDRPQETQYF
>TRBV5-4|TRBJ2-1
CASSGYRGLLGEQFF
>TRBV20-1|TRBJ1-6
CSAGTGNSPLHF
>TRBV30|TRBJ1-3
CAGWTGSGNTIYF
>TRBV30|TRBJ2-7
CAGKTDSYEQYF
>TRBV29-1|TRBJ2-2
CSGSLVPGELFF
>TRBV6-6|TRBJ2-2
CASSYTGQGRSTGELFF
>TRBV5-1|TRBJ2-7
CASSLAEGHLYEQYF
>TRBV7-2|TRBJ2-7
CASSLRAGLSSYEQYF
>TRBV6-2/TRBV6-3|TRBJ2-1
CASSYDRAGQFF
>TRBV5-1|TRBJ2-1
CASSLAGGRLLEQFF
>TRBV28|TRBJ1-5
CASCFDRGRHQPQHF
>TRBV6-2/TRBV6-3|TRBJ2-7
CASRPTGQGSYEQYF
>TRBV5-1|TRBJ1-2
CASSLNAGNYGYTF
>TRBV10-2|TRBJ2-1
CASSEPRVSYNEQFF
>TRBV12-3/TRBV12-4|TRBJ2-7
CASSPLGFSYEQYF
>TRBV10-3|TRBJ2-7
CAISPGTGGSYEQYF
>TRBV11-1|TRBJ2-1
CASSLGRSSYNEQFF
>TRBV3-1|TRBJ2-7
CASSQDGGSRAYEQYF
>TRBV20-1|TRBJ2-3
CSATSLGNTDTQYF
>TRBV20-1|TRBJ1-2
CSARPVGEAYGYTF
>TRBV19|TRBJ2-6
CASSMWGQGALISSSGANVLTF